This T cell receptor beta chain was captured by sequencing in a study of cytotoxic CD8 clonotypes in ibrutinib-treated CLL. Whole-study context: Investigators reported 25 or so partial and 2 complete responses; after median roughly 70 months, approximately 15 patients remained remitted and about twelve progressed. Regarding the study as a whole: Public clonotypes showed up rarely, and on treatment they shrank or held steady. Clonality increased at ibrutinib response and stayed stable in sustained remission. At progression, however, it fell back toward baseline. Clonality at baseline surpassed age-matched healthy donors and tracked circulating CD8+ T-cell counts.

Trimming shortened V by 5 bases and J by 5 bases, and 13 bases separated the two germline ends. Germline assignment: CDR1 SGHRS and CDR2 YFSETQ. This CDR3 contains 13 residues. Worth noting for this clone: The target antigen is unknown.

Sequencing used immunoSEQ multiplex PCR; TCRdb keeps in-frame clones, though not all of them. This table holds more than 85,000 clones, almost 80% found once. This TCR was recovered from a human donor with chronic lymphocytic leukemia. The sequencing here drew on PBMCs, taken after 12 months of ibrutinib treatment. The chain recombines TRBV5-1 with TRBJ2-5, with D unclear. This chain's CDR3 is CASRLTQTETQYF. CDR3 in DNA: TGCGCCAGCAGGCTGACCCAGACGGAGACCCAGTACTTC.